In this sample, the clone carrying this T cell receptor beta chain turned up a few times. The antigen remains unidentified. The germline V gene encodes CDR1 SGHTA and CDR2 FQGNSA. The CDR3 loop spans 18 amino acids. Germline trimming cut 5 bases from V and 0 bases from J; bases unmatched to any gene: 12. The data were obtained in a study of cytomegalovirus exposure and HLA in healthy donors. Study results and limitations: The tendency of first-cohort TCR clusters to co-occur in the 120 or so validation repertoires was the finding of a later analysis.

Clones were sequenced by immunoSEQ multiplex PCR, and TCRdb holds only the in-frame ones, with some missing. The repertoire consists of 250,000 to 400,000 clones, with 88% occurring once and the leading ten covering around 0.91%. Sequenced material: PBMCs. The clonotype originates from a man aged 30 to 39 in good health and CMV-seronegative. This chain uses TRBV7-2 with TRBJ1-4, with 7 nucleotides matching TRBD1. The CDR3 spells CASSRGTAIPATNEKLFF. The CDR3 region has the DNA TGTGCCAGCAGCCGAGGGACAGCCATACCGGCAACTAATGAAAAACTGTTTTTT.